A single sample is the source of the 29 T cell receptor beta chains below, sequenced in a study of blood T cell repertoires in COVID-19. Some clones are missing from TCRdb's copy, which holds only in-frame ones; the method was immunoSEQ multiplex PCR. This sample has some 150,000 clones, with over 75% found just once. Sequenced: PBMCs or T cells enriched from blood (not recorded which). These receptors were obtained from a human donor with acute COVID-19. The donor label of this sample is uncertain.

The chain uses TRBV10-2 and TRBJ1-3, with 9 bases lining up with TRBD1. V lost 6 bases and J lost 0; bases outside the gene matches: 6. This CDR3 has 16 amino acids. Germline CDR1 reads WSHSY; CDR2 reads SAAADI. The CDR3: CASRGTGRLSGNTIYF. The CDR3 DNA reads as TGCGCCAGCAGGGGGACAGGGCGCCTCTCTGGAAACACCATATATTTT.

This clone was detected only a few times. The V and J genes are TRBV10-3 and TRBJ2-2; D is possibly TRBD1 (6 bases). The germline V gene has CDR1 ENHRY and CDR2 SYGVKD. This CDR3 has 14 amino acids. V lost 10 bases and J 5 bases, leaving 17 bases between the germline ends. As DNA, the CDR3 is TGTGCCACCAGCTGGGACATCGGAACCGGGGAGCTGTTTTTT. Translating it yields CATSWDIGTGELFF.

The chain couples TRBV2 to TRBJ1-2; the D gene is possibly TRBD1 (6 bases). V lost 1 base and J 8 bases, leaving 20 bases between the germline ends. Germline loops: CDR1 SNHLY, CDR2 FYNNEI. CDR3 size: 16 residues. DNA of the CDR3: TGTGCCAGCAGTGAAGTCAGGGGCCTTAGGTTAGGCGGCTACACCTTC. Its translation: CASSEVRGLRLGGYTF.

This clone was seen only once. This CDR3 is CAISESPGLGYTDTQYF. The DNA for the CDR3 is TGTGCCATCAGTGAGTCCCCGGGACTAGGCTACACAGATACGCAGTATTTT. The chain uses TRBV10-3 and TRBJ2-3, with 8 positions matching TRBD2. The V gene end was trimmed by 0 bases and the J gene end by 2 bases; junction bases not matched to a gene: 7. The CDR3 loop spans 17 amino acids. Looked up from germline, CDR1 is ENHRY and CDR2 is SYGVKD.

This clone was detected once. The V and J genes are TRBV4-1 and TRBJ1-5, with 8 bases fitting TRBD1. Germline trimming cut 1 base from V and 3 bases from J; bases unmatched to any gene: 14. CDR3 size: 19 residues. Germline values: CDR1 MGHRA, CDR2 YSYEKL. CDR3 bases: TGCGCCAGCAGCCAAGTATTAAGGAGAAGGGACAGGTACAATCAGCCCCAGCATTTT. Translating gives CASSQVLRRRDRYNQPQHF.

The chain employs TRBV30 and TRBJ2-5, with 8 bases matching TRBD1. Losses at the gene ends were 1 base for V and 6 bases for J; bases not matched to a gene: 13. The length of the CDR3 is 16 residues. CDR1 is GTSNPN, CDR2 SVGIG, per germline (reference sequence). The CDR3 region has the DNA TGTGCCTGGAGTGCCCTTGGGGCAGGGGGCGAACAGACCCAGTACTTC. Its protein product is CAWSALGAGGEQTQYF.

J is TRBJ1-1 and V is TRBV6-5; 7 positions agree with TRBD1. The V gene end was trimmed by 2 bases and the J gene end by 10 bases; junction bases not matched to a gene: 7. The CDR3 extends over 13 amino acids. Germline values: CDR1 MNHEY, CDR2 SVGAGI. CDR3 nucleotide sequence: TGTGCCAGCAGTTACCCAGGGGGGATGCCAGCTTTCTTT. This gives the protein CASSYPGGMPAFF.

V usage is TRBV23-1 and J usage is TRBJ2-3; a weak D match, TRBD2 (5 bases). TRBV23-1 is given ORF status, its function remaining uncertain. The length of the CDR3 is 23 residues. V was clipped by 5 bases and J by 2 bases, with 38 bases between them. In DNA form, the CDR3 reads TGCGCCAGCAGTTCTCGGACGCTGGCCGTCGCGTACGGAGGAAGAGGTTTCACAGATACGCAGTATTTT. Translation gives CASSSRTLAVAYGGRGFTDTQYF.

This clone was observed a handful of times. This chain connects TRBV29-1 to TRBJ1-5; a possible D gene is TRBD1 (6 bases). The V end was cut by 3 bases, the J end by 7 bases, with 7 bases between. CDR1 and CDR2 from the germline V gene are SQVTM and ANQGSEA. The CDR3 has 11 amino acids. The CDR3 DNA follows: TGCAGCGTTGACCAGGGGCAGCCCCAGCATTTT. Its translation: CSVDQGQPQHF.

Remarks on this clone: Mismatch with germline at one junction end may stem from a read error. This chain links TRBV28 with TRBJ1-1; D perhaps matches TRBD1 (6 bases). CDR1 is MDHEN and CDR2 is SYDVKM in the germline V gene. The CDR3 totals 14 residues. The CDR3 sequence is CASSLLGANPEAFF. CDR3 nucleotide sequence: TGTGCCAGCAGTTTATTGGGGGCGAACCCTGAAGCTTTCTTT. Complete variable domain (other parts from reference TRBV28 and TRBJ1-1): DVKVTQSSRYLVKRTGEKVFLECVQDMDHENMFWYRQDPGLGLRLIYFSYDVKMKEKGDIPEGYSVSREKKERFSLILESASTNQTSMYLCASSLLGANPEAFFGQGTRLTVV.

This chain connects TRBV5-1 to TRBJ2-1; 11 bases align to TRBD2. The ends lost 4 bases at V and 2 bases at J; junction bases unmatched: 14. The germline gives CDR1 SGHRS, CDR2 YFSETQ. The CDR3 is 19 amino acids. CDR3 sequence (DNA): TGCGCCAGCAGCCCGATTCCCCGACTAGCGGGGCTCACCTACAATGAGCAGTTCTTC. Translation: CASSPIPRLAGLTYNEQFF.

This chain joins TRBV3-1 (or the pseudogene TRBV3-2) and TRBJ2-1, with a tentative D call TRBD1 (5 bases). V lost 1 base and J lost 4, with 8 bases in between. Germline loops: CDR1 LGHDT, CDR2 YNNKEL (reference sequence). This CDR3 is built from 14 residues. Here the CDR3 DNA reads TGTGCCAGCAGCCAAGGACACAGGTACAATGAGCAGTTCTTC. This translates into CASSQGHRYNEQFF.

The chain is built from TRBV5-5 and TRBJ1-6, with 10 bases aligning to TRBD1. J gave up 8 bases and V 7 bases, and 12 bases lay outside the gene matches. This CDR3 has 16 residues. Germline loops: CDR1 SGHKS, CDR2 YYEKEE (reference sequence). CDR3 bases: TGTGCCAGCGTGACAGGGGGCGCAGGGTTGGATTCACCCCTCCACTTT. Translating gives CASVTGGAGLDSPLHF.

This chain uses TRBV9 with TRBJ2-3, with 7 positions matching TRBD2. Germline lookup yields CDR1 SGDLS and CDR2 YYNGEE. J gave up 2 bases and V 4 bases, and 10 bases lay outside the gene matches. The CDR3 runs 16 residues. The CDR3 sequence: CASSPGLAEDTDTQYF. The CDR3 DNA sequence: TGTGCCAGCAGCCCCGGGCTAGCGGAGGACACAGATACGCAGTATTTT.

The rearrangement joins TRBV7-2 to TRBJ2-4, with unresolved D. This CDR3 has 19 amino acids. CDR1 is SGHTA and CDR2 is FQGNSA in the germline V gene. V was shortened by 5 bases and J by 0 bases, with 23 bases between the two germline ends. This chain's CDR3 is CASSVGTWAKPLAKNIQYF. The CDR3 DNA reads as TGTGCCAGCAGCGTTGGAACGTGGGCCAAACCTTTAGCCAAAAACATTCAGTACTTC.

This clone was detected once. The rearrangement links TRBV6-5 to TRBJ1-2, with 8 nucleotides matching TRBD1. Germline CDR1 reads MNHEY; CDR2 reads SVGAGI. The CDR3 length is 13 residues. After removal of 10 bases from V and 6 bases from J, the junction contained 10 bases not matched to a gene. The CDR3 bases are TGTGCCAAATCGGACAGGGAGAGGGATGGCTACACCTTC. Translating it yields CAKSDRERDGYTF.

The gene calls are TRBV24-1 and TRBJ2-3; 15 bases fit TRBD2. V was pared by 5 bases and J by 4 bases, with 3 bases of the junction left unmatched. The CDR3 spans 16 residues. CDR1 is KGHDR, CDR2 SFDVKD, per germline. CDR3 sequence: CATSVRTSGGADTQYF. DNA of the CDR3: TGTGCCACCAGTGTCAGGACTAGCGGGGGGGCAGATACGCAGTATTTT.

The CDR3 coding sequence is TGTGCCAGCAGCTTAGAACCCAGTAAAGCGAGCTCCTATAATTCACCCCTCCACTTT. This translates into CASSLEPSKASSYNSPLHF. V and J are TRBV7-2 and TRBJ1-6; D call uncertain. The V gene lost 1 base and the J gene lost 0 bases, with 16 bases spanning the gap. CDR1 and CDR2 (germline): SGHTA, FQGNSA. The CDR3 is 19 residues long.

This clone was observed a few times. The genes are TRBV18 and TRBJ1-3; a weak D match, TRBD1 (6 bases). Germline V gene sequence: CDR1 KGHSH, CDR2 LQKENI. The V gene lost 3 bases and the J gene lost 0 bases, with 12 bases spanning the gap. The length of the CDR3 is 16 residues. The CDR3 is CASSPLDSFSGNTIYF. CDR3 in DNA: TGTGCCAGCTCACCCTTGGACAGTTTCTCTGGAAACACCATATATTTT.

This chain joins TRBV29-1 and TRBJ2-5; a possible D gene is TRBD1 (6 bases). The CDR3 consists of 12 residues. Germline CDR1 and CDR2: SQVTM and ANQGSEA. Trimming took 2 bases from V and 5 from J, leaving 9 bases between them. CDR3 protein: CSVEWGRETQYF. Written as DNA, the CDR3 is TGCAGCGTTGAATGGGGGCGGGAGACCCAGTACTTC.

J is TRBJ1-5 and V is TRBV7-2; weak D call: TRBD1 (5 bases). This CDR3 region has 15 residues. The germline CDR1 and CDR2 sequences are SGHTA and FQGNSA. Trimming stripped 4 bases from V and 7 bases from J, with 17 bases between. The CDR3 coding sequence is TGTGCCAGCAGCTCTCCGGGGGGTCGGGGACAGCCCCAGCATTTT. Amino acid sequence: CASSSPGGRGQPQHF. Based on the CDR3 plus reference TRBV7-2 and TRBJ1-5, the full variable domain is GAGVSQSPSNKVTEKGKDVELRCDPISGHTALYWYRQSLGQGLEFLIYFQGNSAPDKSGLPSDRFSAERTGGSVSTLTIQRTQQEDSAVYLCASSSPGGRGQPQHFGDGTRLSIL.

This clone has a single count. The chain combines TRBV18 with TRBJ1-6; 7 bases align to TRBD1. Germline V lookup: CDR1 KGHSH, CDR2 LQKENI. CDR3 length equals 17 residues. With V trimmed by 6 bases and J by 10 bases, 18 bases remained unmatched. Here the CDR3 reads CASSLKAGTVKGSPLHF. CDR3 DNA: TGTGCCAGCTCCCTCAAAGCCGGGACAGTTAAGGGGTCACCCCTCCACTTT.

The V call is TRBV24-1, the J call TRBJ1-2; no clear D gene. This CDR3 is 14 amino acids long. V was clipped by 4 bases and J by 5 bases, with 13 bases between them. Germline V gene sequence: CDR1 KGHDR, CDR2 SFDVKD. The CDR3 loop is CATSEPWQAYGYTF. CDR3 bases: TGTGCCACCAGTGAGCCGTGGCAGGCTTATGGCTACACCTTC.

The CDR3 coding sequence is TGTGCCAGCAGCCCCTCAGGAGGGTTGGCTGAGCAGTTCTTC. Translated, it gives CASSPSGGLAEQFF. This rearrangement joins TRBV7-9 to TRBJ2-1; D might be TRBD2 (6 bases). Trimming left V 5 bases short and J 9 bases short, with 17 bases between. The CDR3 consists of 14 residues. Germline V CDR1 and CDR2: SEHNR, FQNEAQ (reference sequence).

The V gene is TRBV4-3, the J gene TRBJ2-3; TRBD2 matches 8 bases. The junction had 9 bases not matched to a gene; V was cut back by 0 bases and J by 4 bases. CDR1 is LGHNA and CDR2 is YSLEER in the germline V gene. The CDR3 extends over 17 amino acids. The CDR3 coding sequence is TGCGCCAGCAGCCAAGATCGGGGCGGGGGGTCCGCAGATACGCAGTATTTT. This translates into CASSQDRGGGSADTQYF.

J is TRBJ2-7 and V is TRBV2, with 8 bases fitting TRBD1. From germline, CDR1 is SNHLY and CDR2 FYNNEI. CDR3 length: 13 amino acids. V gave up 8 bases and J gave up 0 bases; unmatched junction bases: 3. The CDR3 region is CASQDRDSYEQYF. CDR3 bases: TGTGCCAGCCAGGACAGGGACTCCTACGAGCAGTACTTC.

The CDR3 loop reads CSGELNTEAFF. CDR3 coding DNA: TGCAGCGGAGAGTTGAACACTGAAGCTTTCTTT. J is TRBJ1-1 and V is TRBV29-1; D ambiguous. This CDR3 region has 11 residues. Germline V gene data show CDR1 as SQVTM and CDR2 as ANQGSEA. V dropped 7 bases and J dropped 0 bases, with 6 bases sitting between them.

The rearrangement uses TRBV2 and TRBJ1-1; D unclear. V was clipped by 8 bases and J by 5 bases, with 12 bases between them. From germline, CDR1 is SNHLY and CDR2 FYNNEI. The CDR3 has 12 residues. CDR3 residues: CASDGLGTEAFF. The CDR3 DNA reads as TGTGCCAGCGATGGGCTTGGGACTGAAGCTTTCTTT.

The rearrangement uses TRBV29-1 and TRBJ2-3; the D gene is possibly TRBD1 (6 bases). There are 14 residues in the CDR3. Germline CDR1 reads SQVTM; CDR2 reads ANQGSEA. V lost 4 bases to trimming and J lost 0 bases, with 11 bases between them. The CDR3 spells CSVGVGASTDTQYF. CDR3 DNA: TGCAGCGTTGGGGTGGGGGCCAGCACAGATACGCAGTATTTT.